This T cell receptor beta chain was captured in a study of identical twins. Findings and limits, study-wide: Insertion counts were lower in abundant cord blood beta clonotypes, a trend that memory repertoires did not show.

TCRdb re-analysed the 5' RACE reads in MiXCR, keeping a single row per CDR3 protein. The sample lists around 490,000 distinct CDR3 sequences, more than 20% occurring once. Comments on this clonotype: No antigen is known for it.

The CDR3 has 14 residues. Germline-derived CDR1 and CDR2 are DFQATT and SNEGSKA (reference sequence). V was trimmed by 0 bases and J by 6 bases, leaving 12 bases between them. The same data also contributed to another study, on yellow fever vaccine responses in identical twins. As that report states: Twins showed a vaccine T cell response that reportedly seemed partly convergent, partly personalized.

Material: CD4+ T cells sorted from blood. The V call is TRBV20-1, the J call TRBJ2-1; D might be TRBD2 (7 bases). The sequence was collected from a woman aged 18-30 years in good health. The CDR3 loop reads CSARDGGGPNEQFF. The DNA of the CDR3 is TGCAGTGCTAGAGATGGGGGGGGCCCCAATGAGCAGTTCTTC.